This T cell receptor (beta chain) was captured in a study of cytomegalovirus exposure and HLA in healthy donors. The CDR3 runs to 12 residues. The V gene lost 6 bases and the J gene lost 4 bases, with 9 bases spanning the gap. Looked up from germline, CDR1 is ENHRY and CDR2 is SYGVKD. A multiplex PCR was run with 60 Vbeta primers and 13 Jbeta primers. The repertoire was sequenced with immunoSEQ multiplex PCR; TCRdb's copy has only in-frame clones and lacks some. The data contain about 120,000 clones, 76% of them singletons. V is TRBV10-3 and J is TRBJ1-2; D perhaps matches TRBD1 (5 bases). The sequence was obtained from a woman aged 40-49 years in good health and CMV-seropositive. Source material: PBMCs. The chain's CDR3 is CAIRPGGYGYTF. Here the CDR3 DNA reads TGTGCCATCAGGCCCGGGGGCTATGGCTACACCTTC.